In this sample, the clone carrying this TCR beta chain turned up a few times. The sample comes from a study of blood T cell repertoires in COVID-19. Clones were sequenced by immunoSEQ multiplex PCR, and TCRdb holds only the in-frame ones, with some missing. The repertoire has 650,000 to 800,000 clones, around 90% of them found once; the top ten carry roughly 0.25%. The germline V gene encodes CDR1 SGHRS and CDR2 YFSETQ. Unmatched junction bases numbered 9, after V lost 4 bases and J lost 6 bases. The CDR3 covers 15 residues. The source material was peripheral blood. The chain joins TRBV5-1 to TRBJ2-7, with 11 positions matching TRBD1. This clonotype was sampled from a woman younger than 35 with acute or convalescent COVID-19. The CDR3, as DNA: TGCGCCAGCAGCAGACCCGGACAGGGGGCGCGCGAGCAGTACTTC. It yields the protein CASSRPGQGAREQYF.